The entry below gives a single TCR beta chain sequence along with its context. Libraries were prepared by immunoSEQ multiplex PCR; TCRdb keeps only in-frame clonotypes and omits some of them. The table lists tens of thousands of clones, about four fifths of them singletons, with 15% in the top ten. The entry originates in a study of blood T cell repertoires in COVID-19. Background on the study: The cDNA or gDNA used as material had been derived from T cells, B-cell-depleted T cells, or PBMCs.

The V and J ends lost 7 bases and 8 bases respectively, with 16 bases between them. Germline CDR1 and CDR2: SNHLY and FYNNEI. This CDR3 spans 13 amino acids. V is TRBV2 and J is TRBJ2-3, with D possibly TRBD2 on 5 matching bases. The sequencing input was peripheral blood. The receptor was derived from a human donor in a cohort sampled during active COVID-19. The CDR3 DNA is TGTGCCAGCATTAGCCTTGGCGGGTCTACGCAGTATTTT. It encodes CASISLGGSTQYF.